Each of the 6 T cell receptor beta chains below was sequenced from the same sample in a study of T-cell memory formation after mild COVID-19. TCRdb redid the calling of the 5' RACE reads with MiXCR, one entry per CDR3 protein. This sample has roughly 400,000 distinct CDR3 sequences, with approximately 24% found just once. Source material: PBMCs or a T cell subset sorted from them (not recorded which). The source of these receptors is an adult woman who had mild COVID-19 (a few samples of this study predate the infection). Cell type and time point are not known.

This clonotype has more than one count but fewer than ten. The rearrangement joins TRBV5-1 to TRBJ2-1; 12 nucleotides align to TRBD2. Germline assignment: CDR1 SGHRS and CDR2 YFSETQ. V shed 3 bases, J shed 4 bases, and the junction held 2 bases outside the gene matches. The CDR3 is made up of 15 amino acids. CDR3 in amino acids: CASSWTSGNYNEQFF. The CDR3 DNA is TGCGCCAGCAGCTGGACTAGCGGGAATTACAATGAGCAGTTCTTC. Looking up the rest from reference TRBV5-1 and TRBJ2-1 gives the full variable domain: KAGVTQTPRYLIKTRGQQVTLSCSPISGHRSVSWYQQTPGQGLQFLFEYFSETQRNKGNFPGRFSGRQFSNSRSEMNVSTLELGDSALYLCASSWTSGNYNEQFFGPGTRLTVL.

This clonotype was seen a few times. The rearrangement links TRBV5-1 to TRBJ2-2, with TRBD2 matching 11 bases. From germline, CDR1 is SGHRS and CDR2 YFSETQ. The CDR3 loop spans 17 amino acids. V gave up 0 bases and J gave up 5 bases; unmatched junction bases: 6. The CDR3 reads CASSLAGASGGTGELFF. The CDR3 DNA is TGCGCCAGCAGCTTGGCTGGTGCTAGCGGGGGGACCGGGGAGCTGTTTTTT.

This clonotype was counted a few times. The rearrangement uses TRBV7-6 and TRBJ2-6; no reliable D call. CDR1 and CDR2 (germline): SGHVS, FNYEAQ. The V gene lost 5 bases and the J gene lost 0 bases, with 14 bases spanning the gap. The CDR3 runs to 17 residues. The CDR3 here is CASSADSLNSGANVLTF. The CDR3, as DNA: TGTGCCAGCAGCGCCGACTCGCTAAACTCTGGGGCCAACGTCCTGACTTTC. The full variable domain, with the rest looked up from reference TRBV7-6 and TRBJ2-6, is GAGVSQSPRYKVTKRGQDVALRCDPISGHVSLYWYRQALGQGPEFLTYFNYEAQQDKSGLPNDRFSAERPEGSISTLTIQRTEQRDSAMYRCASSADSLNSGANVLTFGAGSRLTVL.

A few counts support this clonotype. V usage is TRBV7-3 and J usage is TRBJ2-2; 8 positions match TRBD2. The CDR3 sequence is 17 residues long. V lost 5 bases, J lost 4 bases, and 12 bases stayed unmatched. In germline, CDR1 is SGHTA, CDR2 FQGTGA. CDR3 nucleotide sequence: TGTGCCAGCAGCCCTAATACCGGGACTAGATCCACCGGGGAGCTGTTTTTT. Translated, it gives CASSPNTGTRSTGELFF.

The V gene is TRBV18, the J gene TRBJ2-6; TRBD1 matches 9 bases. Germline assignment: CDR1 KGHSH and CDR2 LQKENI. The CDR3 sequence is 19 residues long. V trimming: 0 bases; J trimming: 0 bases; junction bases outside the gene matches: 6. The CDR3 region has the DNA TGTGCCAGCTCACCACCCGAGGGACAGGGATTCTCTGGGGCCAACGTCCTGACTTTC. This sequence encodes CASSPPEGQGFSGANVLTF.

The chain joins TRBV9 to TRBJ2-7, with D uncertain. This CDR3 is 15 amino acids long. CDR1 is SGDLS and CDR2 is YYNGEE in the germline V gene. Trimming took off 0 bases at V and 2 bases at J, with 12 bases between the two ends. DNA for the CDR3: TGTGCCAGCAGCGTAGGGGGAACGCTCGCCTACGAGCAGTACTTC. It yields the protein CASSVGGTLAYEQYF.